This T cell receptor (beta chain) was documented in a study of shared clonotypes between healthy human individuals. CD45RO-negative CD8 cells positively selected for CCR7 made up the naive population, which excluded terminally differentiated effector memory CD45RA+ cells. Here immunoSEQ multiplex PCR was the method, and the copy in TCRdb shows in-frame clones only, minus some. The sample yields some 2,100,000 clones, approximately 94% seen once. The CDR3 contains 14 residues. Looked up from germline, CDR1 is MDHEN and CDR2 is SYDVKM. The V and J ends lost 0 bases and 1 base respectively, with 6 bases between them.

This clonotype was obtained from a man between 18 and 29 years old in good health. Some clones in this sample may be carry-over from other donors' samples. The V call is TRBV28, the J call TRBJ1-2; D is unresolved. The sequencing input was naive CD8+ T cells from PBMCs. The CDR3 DNA follows: TGTGCCAGCAGTTTATGGCAAGTTAACTATGGCTACACCTTC. Translating gives CASSLWQVNYGYTF.